This T cell receptor (beta chain) was captured in a study of T-cell reconstitution after alpha-beta-depleted transplantation in children. Study-wide points: From surviving recipient T cells and thymic progenitors came the high day-60 TCRbeta diversity observed in some patients. By one year post-transplant, T-cell counts and diversity largely arose from T cells that were newly produced.

The TCRbeta library was prepared with unique molecular identifiers. MiXCR, run by TCRdb on the PCR reads, gives a single entry per CDR3 protein. The table shows almost 500,000 distinct CDR3 sequences, with about 10% occurring only once. This clonotype was counted at least ten times. Its specificity is not known. This CDR3 has 15 residues. Germline V gene sequence: CDR1 SGHTA, CDR2 FQGNSA. V was clipped by 0 bases and J by 6 bases; unmatched bases: 2. The sample consisted of PBMCs, taken before TCRalphabeta/CD19-depleted stem cell transplant. This sequence was found in a child aged 2-15 years with inherited bone marrow failure, due to receive a stem cell transplant. The rearrangement joins TRBV7-2 to TRBJ2-7, with TRBD2 matching over 13 bases. The CDR3 reads CASSLARLAGGEQYF. DNA of the CDR3: TGTGCCAGCAGCTTAGCGCGACTAGCGGGAGGCGAGCAGTACTTC.